One TCR beta chain is described in this entry. Looked up from germline, CDR1 is SGHRS and CDR2 is YFSETQ. The CDR3 loop spans 14 amino acids. V shed 4 bases and J 4 bases; nucleotides not matched to a gene: 5. CDR3 regions were amplified by Arm-PCR using iRepertoire HTBI primers to build TCR beta libraries. TCRdb reprocessed the multiplex PCR reads with MiXCR, giving one entry per CDR3 protein. Of 530,000 or so distinct CDR3 sequences in the sample, more than 15% were seen once. The record originates from a study of regulatory T cells in long-lasting Graves disease. At the level of the study: Antithyroid drugs had been given to newly diagnosed Graves' patients for under 3 months.

Regarding time point: newly diagnosed GD, antithyroid drugs for less than 3 months. RNA from PBMCs was the source of the TCR library. The same data also went into a second study, on T cells in Graves' hyperthyroidism and ophthalmopathy. That work contributes: Researchers barred patients who had uncontrolled infection, other autoimmune disease, pregnancy or lactation. With the HTBI primer set, the TCR CDR3 went through a first round of RT-PCR.

The TCR originated in a man aged 18 to 29 with Graves disease. The V and J genes are TRBV5-1 and TRBJ2-7, with 10 bases aligning to TRBD1. The sample in question was peripheral blood mononuclear cells (PBMCs), obtained at new diagnosis, from a patient treated with antithyroid drugs. The CDR3 spells CASSAPGQGYEQYF. CDR3 sequence (DNA): TGCGCCAGCAGCGCTCCGGGACAGGGGTACGAGCAGTACTTC.